What follows are 20 T cell receptor beta chains derived from one specimen sequenced in a study of shared clonotypes between healthy human individuals. This table comes from immunoSEQ multiplex PCR, and its TCRdb copy is limited to in-frame clones, with some not included. The profile covers 850,000 to 1,200,000 clones, with roughly 70% appearing a single time and approximately 1.5% taken by the ten largest. Sequencing input: memory CD4+ T cells sorted from blood. The subset denotes: CD45RA-negative fraction. The receptors derive from a young man in good health.

This clone has only one observation. The V call is TRBV10-3, the J call TRBJ2-1; TRBD1 matches at 7 bases. Germline V CDR1 and CDR2: ENHRY, SYGVKD. The CDR3 extends over 13 amino acids. V lost 5 bases to trimming and J lost 5 bases; unmatched junction nucleotides: 3. The CDR3 is CAISTGTDNEQFF. The CDR3, as DNA: TGTGCCATCAGTACGGGGACAGACAATGAGCAGTTCTTC.

In this sample, this clone turned up once. This chain uses TRBV5-4 with TRBJ1-1; D perhaps matches TRBD1 (6 bases). The germline V and J ends were trimmed by 1 base and 8 bases, with 18 bases remaining between them. Germline CDR1 reads SGHNT; CDR2 reads YYREEE (reference sequence). There are 15 residues in the CDR3. The CDR3 region has the DNA TGTGCCAGCAGCTTGTACACAGGGCCCAGTCGAGAAGCTTTCTTT. It translates to CASSLYTGPSREAFF.

A single count supports this clone. The V and J genes are TRBV5-1 and TRBJ1-1; possible D gene TRBD1, 6 bases. In germline, CDR1 is SGHRS, CDR2 YFSETQ. The CDR3 consists of 15 residues. With 4 bases removed from V and 0 bases from J, the gap between germline ends came to 13 bases. The CDR3 nucleotides read TGCGCCAGCAGCAGTTGGGGGGCCATGAACACTGAAGCTTTCTTT. Translation gives CASSSWGAMNTEAFF. Filled out from reference TRBV5-1 and TRBJ1-1, the complete variable domain reads KAGVTQTPRYLIKTRGQQVTLSCSPISGHRSVSWYQQTPGQGLQFLFEYFSETQRNKGNFPGRFSGRQFSNSRSEMNVSTLELGDSALYLCASSSWGAMNTEAFFGQGTRLTVV.

In DNA, the CDR3 is TGTGCCAGCTCACCACAGGCGGGTCGGTCCTACAATGAGCAGTTCTTC. This translates into CASSPQAGRSYNEQFF. The chain is built from TRBV18 and TRBJ2-1; a weak D match, TRBD2 (5 bases). The V gene's germline CDR1 is KGHSH and CDR2 LQKENI. CDR3 length: 16 residues. Between the trimmed V and J ends, which lost 1 base and 1 base, there was a span of 11 bases.

This chain links TRBV19 with TRBJ1-2; 9 bases are shared with TRBD1. The junction had 4 bases not matched to a gene; V was cut back by 3 bases and J by 2 bases. CDR3 length: 15 residues. Germline V CDR1 and CDR2: LNHDA, SQIVND (reference sequence). CDR3 coding DNA: TGTGCCAGTAGTATGGCCGGGACAGGGAACTATGGCTACACCTTC. It specifies CASSMAGTGNYGYTF.

The chain recombines TRBV18 with TRBJ1-6; D is ambiguous. The CDR3 is made up of 18 amino acids. CDR1 and CDR2 from the germline V gene are KGHSH and LQKENI. Deletions cut 2 bases from V and 0 bases from J, with 14 bases between. The CDR3 region has the DNA TGTGCCAGCTCACCAACGGGGTACCAGAGCTCCTATAATTCACCCCTCCACTTT. Its translation is CASSPTGYQSSYNSPLHF. The full variable domain, with the rest looked up from reference TRBV18 and TRBJ1-6, is NAGVMQNPRHLVRRRGQEARLRCSPMKGHSHVYWYRQLPEEGLKFMVYLQKENIIDESGMPKERFSAEFPKEGPSILRIQQVVRGDSAAYFCASSPTGYQSSYNSPLHFGNGTRLTVT.

V is TRBV5-1 and J is TRBJ2-3; 7 bases match TRBD1. Trimming cost V 1 base and J 2 bases; bases outside gene matches: 7. The CDR3 extends over 16 amino acids. Germline assignment: CDR1 SGHRS and CDR2 YFSETQ. The CDR3 reads CASSLSDRLSTDTQYF. The CDR3 bases are TGCGCCAGCAGCTTGTCGGACAGGCTGTCCACAGATACGCAGTATTTT.

This clone was observed a few times. The rearrangement uses TRBV10-3 and TRBJ2-3; 8 nucleotides align to TRBD1. The CDR3 has 17 amino acids. With V trimmed by 10 bases and J by 4 bases, 19 bases remained unmatched. CDR1 and CDR2 from the germline V gene are ENHRY and SYGVKD. CDR3 sequence reads: CATGSGGLVSVADTQYF. CDR3 bases: TGTGCCACTGGGTCAGGGGGCTTGGTATCCGTTGCAGATACGCAGTATTTT.

The chain links TRBV4-1 to TRBJ2-1; TRBD2 agrees at 7 bases. V was clipped by 1 base and J by 2 bases; unmatched bases: 8. This CDR3 is 17 amino acids long. Germline V gene lookup returns CDR1 MGHRA and CDR2 YSYEKL. The CDR3: CASSQGLALITYNEQFF. For the CDR3, the DNA is TGCGCCAGCAGCCAAGGACTAGCCCTAATAACCTACAATGAGCAGTTCTTC.

This clone appeared once. The chain combines TRBV11-2 with TRBJ2-1, with D perhaps matching TRBD1 (5 bases). Between the trimmed V and J ends, which lost 5 bases and 9 bases, there was a span of 17 bases. CDR1 and CDR2 (germline): SGHAT, FQNNGV. The CDR3 spans 14 residues. CDR3 nucleotide sequence: TGTGCCAGCAGCACCTCCCAGGGAATAGGTGAGCAGTTCTTC. Translated, it gives CASSTSQGIGEQFF.

The J gene is TRBJ2-3, the V gene TRBV7-9; 7 bases map to TRBD1. Germline V gene data show CDR1 as SEHNR and CDR2 as FQNEAQ (reference sequence). The CDR3 totals 15 residues. J lost 2 bases, V lost 2 bases, and 4 bases had no gene match. CDR3 nucleotide sequence: TGTGCCAGCAGCTTATTGAGGGGGCTCACAGATACGCAGTATTTT. Residues: CASSLLRGLTDTQYF.

The chain has TRBV18 and TRBJ2-5; D ambiguous. V lost 0 bases and J 1 base, leaving 6 bases between the germline ends. Per germline, CDR1 KGHSH and CDR2 LQKENI. This CDR3 has 14 residues. As DNA, the CDR3 is TGTGCCAGCTCACCACCGTACAGCCAAGAGACCCAGTACTTC. Translating it yields CASSPPYSQETQYF.

As for this clone: Other nucleotide sequences in the sample specify the same CDR3. The chain carries TRBV29-1 and TRBJ2-5; TRBD1 matches 8 bases. Trimming removed 4 bases from V and 1 base from J; junction bases left unmatched: 5. The CDR3 length is 14 residues. CDR1 is SQVTM and CDR2 is ANQGSEA in the germline V gene. The CDR3 reads CSVASGTGQETQYF. DNA of the CDR3: TGCAGCGTTGCCTCCGGGACAGGCCAAGAGACCCAGTACTTC. The full variable domain, completed using reference TRBV29-1 and TRBJ2-5, is SAVISQKPSRDICQRGTSLTIQCQVDSQVTMMFWYRQQPGQSLTLIATANQGSEATYESGFVIDKFPISRPNLTFSTLTVSNMSPEDSSIYLCSVASGTGQETQYFGPGTRLLVL.

This chain connects TRBV28 to TRBJ2-3; the D gene is possibly TRBD1 (6 bases). The V end lost 5 bases, the J end lost 10 bases, and 16 bases lay between the germline ends. This CDR3 region has 13 residues. Germline V lookup: CDR1 MDHEN, CDR2 SYDVKM. DNA for the CDR3: TGTGCCAGCAGTCCGAAAATTCAGGGGTCGCAGTATTTT. Translation: CASSPKIQGSQYF.

This chain connects TRBV28 to TRBJ2-2; perhaps D is TRBD1 or TRBD2 (5 bases each). This CDR3 is 15 amino acids long. V shed 5 bases and J shed 2 bases, with 12 bases lying between them. The V gene's germline CDR1 is MDHEN and CDR2 SYDVKM. CDR3 region: CASSTRDGNTGELFF. The CDR3 bases are TGTGCCAGCAGTACCCGGGACGGAAACACCGGGGAGCTGTTTTTT.

The V call is TRBV12-5, the J call TRBJ2-7; 7 bases line up with TRBD1. This CDR3 comprises 15 residues. The J segment lost 3 bases and the V segment lost 0 bases, leaving 5 bases of the junction unmatched. Germline-derived CDR1 and CDR2 are LGHNT and FRNRAP. CDR3 nucleotide sequence: TGTGCTAGTGGTTTGGTAGGAGCAGGGGGCTACGAGCAGTACTTC. Translation: CASGLVGAGGYEQYF.

A few counts support this clone. CDR3 DNA: TGTGCCAGCAGTTACCACCTCAGGGGCGCCGATGAAGCTTTCTTT. This translates into CASSYHLRGADEAFF. The genes are TRBV6-5 and TRBJ1-1, with D tentatively TRBD1 (6 bases). V was shortened by 2 bases and J by 7 bases, with 17 bases between the two germline ends. The length of the CDR3 is 15 residues. CDR1 and CDR2 from the germline V gene are MNHEY and SVGAGI.

This clone was recorded a few times. The chain is built from TRBV19 and TRBJ1-6; 11 bases match TRBD1. CDR3 length equals 15 residues. V shed 5 bases and J 8 bases; nucleotides not matched to a gene: 5. Looked up from germline, CDR1 is LNHDA and CDR2 is SQIVND (reference sequence). The CDR3 reads CASSPRTGGDSPLHF. The CDR3 DNA sequence: TGTGCCAGTAGTCCCCGGACAGGGGGCGATTCACCCCTCCACTTT.

CDR3 sequence: CASSLGGTSGPSYEQYF. CDR3 bases: TGCGCCAGCAGCTTGGGTGGGACTAGCGGTCCCTCCTACGAGCAGTACTTC. This chain connects TRBV5-1 to TRBJ2-7, with 11 bases identical to TRBD2. Trimming at V came to 0 bases and at J to 0 bases, leaving 5 bases not matched to a gene. The CDR3 covers 17 residues. From germline, CDR1 is SGHRS and CDR2 YFSETQ.

This clone was seen a few times. The chain recombines TRBV6-6 with TRBJ1-1; the D gene is possibly TRBD1 (5 bases). V was pared by 2 bases and J by 2 bases, with 9 bases between. This CDR3 contains 14 residues. Germline CDR1 MNHNY, CDR2 SVGAGI (reference sequence). Written as DNA, the CDR3 is TGTGCCAGCAGTTACACTGACAGCAACACTGAAGCTTTCTTT. Its protein is CASSYTDSNTEAFF.